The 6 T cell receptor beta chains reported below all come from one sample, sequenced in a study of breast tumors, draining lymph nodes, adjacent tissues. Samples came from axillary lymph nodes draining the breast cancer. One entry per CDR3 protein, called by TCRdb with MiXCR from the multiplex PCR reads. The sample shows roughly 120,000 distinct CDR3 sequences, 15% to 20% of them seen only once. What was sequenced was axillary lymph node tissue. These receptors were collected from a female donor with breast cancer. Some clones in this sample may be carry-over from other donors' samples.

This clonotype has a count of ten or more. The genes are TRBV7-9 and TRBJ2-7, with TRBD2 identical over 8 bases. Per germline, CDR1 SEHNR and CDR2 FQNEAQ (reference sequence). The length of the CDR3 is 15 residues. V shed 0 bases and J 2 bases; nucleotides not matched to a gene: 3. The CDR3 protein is CASSLASGIPYEQYF. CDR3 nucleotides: TGTGCCAGCAGCTTAGCTAGCGGGATTCCCTACGAGCAGTACTTC. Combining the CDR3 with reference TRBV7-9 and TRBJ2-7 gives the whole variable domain DTGVSQNPRHKITKRGQNVTFRCDPISEHNRLYWYRQTLGQGPEFLTYFQNEAQLEKSRLLSDRFSAERPKGSFSTLEIQRTEQGDSAMYLCASSLASGIPYEQYFGPGTRLTVT.

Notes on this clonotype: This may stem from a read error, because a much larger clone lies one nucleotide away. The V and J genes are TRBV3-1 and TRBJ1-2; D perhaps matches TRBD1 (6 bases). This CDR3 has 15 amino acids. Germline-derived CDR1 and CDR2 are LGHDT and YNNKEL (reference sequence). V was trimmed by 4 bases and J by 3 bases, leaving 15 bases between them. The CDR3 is CASSRDRSSHYGYTF. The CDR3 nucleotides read TGTGCCAGCAGCCGAGACAGGAGTTCTCACTATGGCTACACCTTC.

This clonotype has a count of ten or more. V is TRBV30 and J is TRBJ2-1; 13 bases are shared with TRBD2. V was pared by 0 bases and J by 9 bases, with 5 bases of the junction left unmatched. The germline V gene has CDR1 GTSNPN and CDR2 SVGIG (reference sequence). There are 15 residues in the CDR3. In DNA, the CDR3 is TGTGCCTGGAGTGTAGGGACTAGCGGGACCCTTGAGCAGTTCTTC. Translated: CAWSVGTSGTLEQFF.

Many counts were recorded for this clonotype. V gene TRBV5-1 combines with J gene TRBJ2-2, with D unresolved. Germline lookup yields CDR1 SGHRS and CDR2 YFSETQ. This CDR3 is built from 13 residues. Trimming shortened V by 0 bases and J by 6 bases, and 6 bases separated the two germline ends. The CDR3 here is CASSLVLAGELFF. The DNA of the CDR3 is TGCGCCAGCAGCTTGGTCCTCGCCGGGGAGCTGTTTTTT. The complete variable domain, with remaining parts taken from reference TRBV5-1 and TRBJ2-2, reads KAGVTQTPRYLIKTRGQQVTLSCSPISGHRSVSWYQQTPGQGLQFLFEYFSETQRNKGNFPGRFSGRQFSNSRSEMNVSTLELGDSALYLCASSLVLAGELFFGEGSRLTVL.

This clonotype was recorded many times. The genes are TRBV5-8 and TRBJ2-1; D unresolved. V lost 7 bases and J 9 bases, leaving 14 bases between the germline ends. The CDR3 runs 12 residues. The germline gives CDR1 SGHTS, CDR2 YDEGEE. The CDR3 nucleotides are TGTGCCAGCGTCCTCCCGTACGGTGAGCAGTTCTTC. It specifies CASVLPYGEQFF.

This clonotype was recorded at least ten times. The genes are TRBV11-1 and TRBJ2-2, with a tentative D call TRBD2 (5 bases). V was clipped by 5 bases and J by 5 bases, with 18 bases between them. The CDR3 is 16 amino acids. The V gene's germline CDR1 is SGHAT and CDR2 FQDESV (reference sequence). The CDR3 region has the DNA TGTGCCAGCAGCGCCTCCGGGTTGGGGAGAACCGGGGAGCTGTTTTTT. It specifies CASSASGLGRTGELFF.